The T cell receptor (beta chain) described here comes from a study of T cells in Graves' hyperthyroidism and ophthalmopathy. Patients aged 18 to 65 had newly diagnosed hyperthyroidism lasting under 2 months. TCR beta CDR3 regions were amplified from RNA. The primer set for the first-round RT-PCR of the TCR CDR3 was HTBI. TCRdb re-analysed the multiplex PCR reads in MiXCR, keeping a single row per CDR3 protein. The repertoire consists of about 560,000 distinct CDR3 sequences, with about 45% occurring once and the leading ten covering approximately 8.2%. Study-wide results and caveats: Using 13 V-J features, a model discriminated ophthalmopathy from stable hyperthyroidism.

Points on this clonotype: Its target is not known.

The source material was peripheral blood or thyroid tissue (not recorded which). This TCR was sampled from a woman between 18 and 29 years old with Graves' hyperthyroidism.

The CDR3 here is CATSSRTRGRRDSPLHF. DNA for the CDR3: TGTGCCACCAGCAGTCGTACTCGGGGCCGCCGGGATTCACCCCTCCACTTT. This rearrangement joins TRBV15 to TRBJ1-6; D is perhaps TRBD1 (5 bases). The V gene's germline CDR1 is LNHNV and CDR2 YYDKDF (reference sequence). The V and J ends lost 3 bases and 8 bases respectively, with 20 bases between them. The CDR3 is made up of 17 amino acids.